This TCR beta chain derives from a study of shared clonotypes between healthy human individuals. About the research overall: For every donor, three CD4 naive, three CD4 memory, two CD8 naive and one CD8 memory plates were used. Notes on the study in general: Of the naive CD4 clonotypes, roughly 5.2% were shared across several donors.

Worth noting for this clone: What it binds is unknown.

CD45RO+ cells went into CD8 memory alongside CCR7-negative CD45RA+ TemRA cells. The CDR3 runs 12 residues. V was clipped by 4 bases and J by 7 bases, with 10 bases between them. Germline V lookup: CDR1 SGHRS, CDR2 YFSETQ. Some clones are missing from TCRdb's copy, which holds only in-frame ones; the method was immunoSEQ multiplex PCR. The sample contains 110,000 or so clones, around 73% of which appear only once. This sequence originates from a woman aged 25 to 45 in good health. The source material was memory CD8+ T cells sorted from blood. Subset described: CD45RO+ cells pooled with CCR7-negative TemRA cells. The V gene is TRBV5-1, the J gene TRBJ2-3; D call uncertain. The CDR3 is CASSLSPNTQYF. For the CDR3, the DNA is TGCGCCAGCAGCCTCTCGCCCAATACGCAGTATTTT.